The entry below describes one TCR beta chain. The germline CDR1 and CDR2 sequences are SGHRS and YFSETQ. V shed 3 bases and J shed 6 bases, with 18 bases lying between them. The CDR3 has 15 residues. This entry comes from a study of T cells after somatic rescue of genetic block. Method: immunoSEQ multiplex PCR; TCRdb's copy keeps in-frame clones and lacks some. The sample carries approximately 65,000 clones, roughly 90% recorded once. This TCR was sampled from a man aged 35 to 55. This chain uses TRBV5-1 with TRBJ1-1, with D perhaps matching TRBD1 (5 bases). The sample was peripheral blood mononuclear cells (PBMCs). The CDR3 bases are TGCGCCAGCAGCTCTGGGGGAGGGGAAGGGGCTGAAGCTTTCTTT. It is translated as CASSSGGGEGAEAFF.